These 32 T cell receptor beta chains originate from one sample sequenced in a study of Graves' ophthalmopathy and Graves' hyperthyroidism. Beta-chain TCR CDR3 regions were amplified from RNA transcripts. RT-PCR with HTBI primers came first, then second-round multiplex PCR. TCRdb called the multiplex PCR reads again in MiXCR, with one record for every CDR3 protein. The table records roughly 400,000 distinct CDR3 sequences, less than 20% of them present only once. Sequenced: peripheral blood. All receptors come from a woman aged 18-29 years with stable Graves' hyperthyroidism.

As for this clonotype: A much larger clone differs from this one at a single base, so this may be a read error. The chain is built from TRBV24-1 and TRBJ1-2, with a tentative D call TRBD1 (6 bases). Germline V gives CDR1 KGHDR, CDR2 SFDVKD. The CDR3 extends over 13 amino acids. Trimming took 7 bases from V and 8 from J, leaving 16 bases between them. The CDR3 DNA is TGTGCCACCAGCACAGGGTCGACGCGGGGCTACACCTTC. Translated, it gives CATSTGSTRGYTF.

This clonotype was detected ten times or more. The V and J genes are TRBV6-2 or TRBV6-3 and TRBJ2-7; D might be TRBD1 (5 bases). CDR1 and CDR2 from the germline V gene are MNHEY and SVGEGT. V lost 2 bases and J 1 base, leaving 15 bases between the germline ends. The CDR3 is 16 residues long. CDR3 loop: CASSYRPGIISYEQYF. DNA of the CDR3: TGTGCCAGCAGTTACCGCCCAGGGATTATTTCCTACGAGCAGTACTTC.

There are many counts of this clonotype. V usage is TRBV24-1 and J usage is TRBJ2-5; D gene unclear. Germline CDR1 KGHDR, CDR2 SFDVKD. V was clipped by 2 bases and J by 5 bases, with 8 bases between them. The CDR3 consists of 13 residues. The CDR3 protein is CATSDYSPETQYF. CDR3 nucleotide sequence: TGTGCCACCAGTGATTACTCCCCGGAGACCCAGTACTTC.

This clonotype was observed many times. The chain links TRBV27 to TRBJ2-7, with a possible D match to TRBD1 (5 bases). The V end was cut by 2 bases, the J end by 5 bases, with 10 bases between. The CDR3 covers 13 residues. CDR1 MNHEY and CDR2 SMNVEV come from the germline V gene (reference sequence). The chain's CDR3 is CASSLGAGNEQYF. The CDR3 DNA follows: TGTGCCAGCAGTTTAGGGGCCGGTAACGAGCAGTACTTC.

This clonotype was seen at least ten times. The V gene is TRBV6-6, the J gene TRBJ1-1; D might be TRBD1 (5 bases). The length of the CDR3 is 16 residues. The germline V and J ends were trimmed by 0 bases and 0 bases, with 11 bases remaining between them. Germline CDR1 is MNHNY and CDR2 is SVGAGI (reference sequence). In DNA form, the CDR3 reads TGTGCCAGCAGTTACTCGAGGGGCAGCCTGAACACTGAAGCTTTCTTT. Translating it yields CASSYSRGSLNTEAFF.

This clonotype appeared many times. The rearrangement uses TRBV7-2 and TRBJ1-2; 7 bases are a match to TRBD1. With 4 bases clipped from V and 7 bases from J, the junction kept 6 bases outside the gene matches. CDR1 SGHTA and CDR2 FQGNSA come from the germline V gene. CDR3 length: 13 residues. CDR3 sequence reads: CASSSDRLGGYTF. CDR3 nucleotide sequence: TGTGCCAGCAGCTCGGACAGGCTGGGTGGCTACACCTTC.

The sample holds many counts of this clonotype. The V and J genes are TRBV11-3 and TRBJ1-1; 8 bases agree with TRBD1. Germline CDR1 reads SGHNT; CDR2 reads YENEEA. The CDR3 totals 17 residues. V lost 2 bases and J lost 0; bases outside the gene matches: 8. The CDR3 DNA reads TGTGCCAGCAGCTTATCTGGACAGGGCCCCATGAACACTGAAGCTTTCTTT. Its protein product is CASSLSGQGPMNTEAFF.

This clonotype showed up many times. This rearrangement joins TRBV2 to TRBJ1-1; 8 bases line up with TRBD1. Per the germline V gene, CDR1 is SNHLY and CDR2 is FYNNEI. After removal of 6 bases from V and 5 bases from J, the junction contained 5 bases not matched to a gene. The CDR3 runs to 13 residues. CDR3 in amino acids: CASRQTGATEAFF. The DNA of the CDR3 is TGTGCCAGCAGACAGACAGGGGCAACTGAAGCTTTCTTT.

Ten or more counts support this clonotype. The chain joins TRBV29-1 to TRBJ2-7, with D uncertain. Deletions cut 4 bases from V and 3 bases from J, with 10 bases between. The CDR3 spans 12 residues. Germline V lookup: CDR1 SQVTM, CDR2 ANQGSEA. CDR3 nucleotides: TGCAGCGTTGTAGGCAACGGCTACGAGCAGTACTTC. Translated, it gives CSVVGNGYEQYF.

Of note for this clonotype: This may arise from a read error, as a much more abundant clone is one base away. This chain connects TRBV20-1 to TRBJ2-5; 7 bases line up with TRBD1. The V gene's germline CDR1 is DFQATT and CDR2 SNEGSKA (reference sequence). The CDR3 runs 13 residues. The V segment lost 4 bases and the J segment 3 bases; nucleotides outside the gene matches: 5. CDR3 protein: CSATTGVEETQYF. CDR3 DNA sequence: TGCAGTGCTACAACAGGGGTAGAAGAGACCCAGTACTTC.

There are many counts of this clonotype. The chain carries TRBV6-2 or TRBV6-3 and TRBJ2-2; perhaps TRBD1 as D (5 bases). Trimming shortened V by 8 bases and J by 2 bases, and 12 bases separated the two germline ends. Germline CDR1 MNHEY, CDR2 SVGEGT. This CDR3 is built from 14 residues. CDR3 residues: CASSRQLNTGELFF. Written as DNA, the CDR3 is TGTGCCAGCTCCCGACAGCTAAACACCGGGGAGCTGTTTTTT.

Many counts were recorded for this clonotype. DNA of the CDR3: TGTGCCAGTAGTACGAACAGGGGGCTTTCCAACTATGGCTACACCTTC. This sequence encodes CASSTNRGLSNYGYTF. The V call is TRBV19, the J call TRBJ1-2; 9 bases are a match to TRBD1. The CDR3 has 16 residues. From germline, CDR1 is LNHDA and CDR2 SQIVND (reference sequence). J lost 2 bases, V lost 4 bases, and 8 bases had no gene match.

This clonotype was recorded at least ten times. The chain is built from TRBV20-1 and TRBJ2-5; no definite D call. Germline V gene data show CDR1 as DFQATT and CDR2 as SNEGSKA (reference sequence). V gave up 1 base and J gave up 2 bases, with 8 bases separating them. There are 13 residues in the CDR3. CDR3 residues: CSARGNPQETQYF. The CDR3 nucleotides read TGCAGTGCTAGAGGAAATCCTCAAGAGACCCAGTACTTC.

There are many counts of this clonotype. The genes are TRBV7-8 and TRBJ2-7; 8 nucleotides line up with TRBD2. Germline V CDR1 and CDR2: SGHVS, FQNEAQ. V gave up 5 bases and J gave up 3 bases; unmatched junction bases: 9. The CDR3 is 15 amino acids. CDR3 protein: CASSPGGLEYYEQYF. As DNA, the CDR3 is TGTGCCAGCAGCCCCGGGGGACTAGAGTACTACGAGCAGTACTTC. Full variable domain (outside the CDR3, taken from reference TRBV7-8 and TRBJ2-7): GAGVSQSPRYKVAKRGQDVALRCDPISGHVSLFWYQQALGQGPEFLTYFQNEAQLDKSGLPSDRFFAERPEGSVSTLKIQRTQQEDSAVYLCASSPGGLEYYEQYFGPGTRLTVT.

At least ten counts were recorded for this clonotype. The chain uses TRBV19 and TRBJ1-2; D gene uncertain. V lost 7 bases and J 4 bases, leaving 19 bases between the germline ends. The CDR3 consists of 15 residues. Germline CDR1 LNHDA, CDR2 SQIVND (reference sequence). CDR3 in DNA: TGTGCCAGTACTGGTATGCGGGAAGCCTTCTATGGCTACACCTTC. Protein sequence: CASTGMREAFYGYTF. The full variable domain, with the rest looked up from reference TRBV19 and TRBJ1-2, is DGGITQSPKYLFRKEGQNVTLSCEQNLNHDAMYWYRQDPGQGLRLIYYSQIVNDFQKGDIAEGYSVSREKKESFPLTVTSAQKNPTAFYLCASTGMREAFYGYTFGSGTRLTVV.

This clonotype was seen ten or more times. The chain is built from TRBV10-2 and TRBJ2-7; D gene uncertain. Germline CDR1 WSHSY, CDR2 SAAADI. V was shortened by 3 bases and J by 0 bases, with 6 bases between the two germline ends. CDR3 length equals 13 residues. CDR3 nucleotides: TGCGCCAGCAGTGATGGACCCTCCTACGAGCAGTACTTC. It codes for CASSDGPSYEQYF.

In this sample, this clonotype turned up many times. V is TRBV12-5 and J is TRBJ1-1; D is possibly TRBD1 (5 bases). Trimming shortened V by 6 bases and J by 8 bases, and 10 bases separated the two germline ends. CDR1 is LGHNT, CDR2 FRNRAP, per germline. This CDR3 has 11 residues. This chain's CDR3 is CASGTGGEAFF. CDR3 nucleotides: TGTGCTAGTGGCACCGGGGGGGAAGCTTTCTTT.

This chain links TRBV11-2 with TRBJ2-7, with D tentatively TRBD2 (8 bases). There are 18 residues in the CDR3. The germline V and J ends were trimmed by 4 bases and 6 bases, with 28 bases remaining between them. Germline V gene sequence: CDR1 SGHAT, CDR2 FQNNGV. The DNA of the CDR3 is TGTGCCAGCAGCTCCCTCCCCCCGGGGGGGAACAGGGGAGGCGAGCAGTACTTC. Amino acid sequence: CASSSLPPGGNRGGEQYF.

This clonotype was seen ten or more times. This chain joins TRBV18 and TRBJ1-2, with D unresolved. The V end lost 0 bases, the J end lost 0 bases, and 8 bases lay between the germline ends. Germline-derived CDR1 and CDR2 are KGHSH and LQKENI. This CDR3 spans 15 amino acids. In nucleotides, the CDR3 is TGTGCCAGCTCACCACCTAGAAATTCTAACTATGGCTACACCTTC. Protein product: CASSPPRNSNYGYTF. Drawing the rest from reference TRBV18 and TRBJ1-2, the complete variable domain is NAGVMQNPRHLVRRRGQEARLRCSPMKGHSHVYWYRQLPEEGLKFMVYLQKENIIDESGMPKERFSAEFPKEGPSILRIQQVVRGDSAAYFCASSPPRNSNYGYTFGSGTRLTVV.

The chain has TRBV6-2 or TRBV6-3 and TRBJ1-1; a weak D match, TRBD1 (6 bases). CDR1 is MNHEY, CDR2 SVGEGT, per germline. The CDR3 is 14 amino acids. Trimming removed 2 bases at V and 3 bases at J, with 10 bases between. The CDR3, as DNA: TGTGCCAGCAGTTACACAGGGAGGGACACTGAAGCTTTCTTT. Residues: CASSYTGRDTEAFF.

This clonotype was seen repeatedly, ten times or more. The V call is TRBV12-3 or TRBV12-4, the J call TRBJ1-2; perhaps TRBD1 as D (5 bases). The CDR3 has 14 residues. V was cut by 6 bases and J by 7 bases, with 18 bases left in between. CDR3 DNA: TGTGCCAGCAGCCTCGGGACTCCCGTTTTTGGCTACACCTTC. Translating it yields CASSLGTPVFGYTF.

The chain joins TRBV12-5 to TRBJ2-2; D is uncertain. CDR1 and CDR2 from the germline V gene are LGHNT and FRNRAP. This CDR3 spans 15 amino acids. The V end lost 0 bases, the J end lost 8 bases, and 13 bases lay between the germline ends. The CDR3 sequence is CASGLVLGPPGELFF. The CDR3 DNA reads TGTGCTAGTGGTTTGGTACTCGGGCCGCCAGGGGAGCTGTTTTTT.

This clonotype was recorded at least ten times. The rearrangement links TRBV18 to TRBJ1-5; D might be TRBD1 (6 bases). Germline assignment: CDR1 KGHSH and CDR2 LQKENI. CDR3 length: 14 amino acids. Trimming shortened V by 3 bases and J by 5 bases, and 11 bases separated the two germline ends. Here the CDR3 DNA reads TGTGCCAGCTCACCGGGGACAAGGCATCAGCCCCAGCATTTT. Its translation is CASSPGTRHQPQHF.

As to this clonotype: At one end the junction does not follow the germline gene, possibly because of a read error. The CDR3 DNA sequence: TGTGCCAGCAATCAGGACAGGGGGCGGACAGATACGAAGTATTTT. This encodes CASNQDRGRTDTKYF. The J gene is TRBJ2-3, the V gene TRBV6-2 or TRBV6-3; 11 bases are a match to TRBD1. Germline CDR1 and CDR2: MNHEY and SVGEGT. The CDR3 runs 15 residues.

There are many counts of this clonotype. The genes are TRBV20-1 and TRBJ2-7, with 7 bases fitting TRBD2. V gave up 7 bases and J gave up 2 bases; unmatched junction bases: 5. Per the germline V gene, CDR1 is DFQATT and CDR2 is SNEGSKA (reference sequence). The CDR3 loop spans 12 amino acids. The CDR3 nucleotides are TGCAGTGGGGCGGGGGAGACCTACGAGCAGTACTTC. It encodes CSGAGETYEQYF.

This clonotype has ten or more counts. The rearrangement uses TRBV6-1 and TRBJ1-6; 9 nucleotides align to TRBD1. This CDR3 contains 16 residues. The germline V gene has CDR1 MNHNS and CDR2 SASEGT. Trimming cost V 6 bases and J 9 bases; bases outside gene matches: 12. CDR3 protein: CASRLTGGSSSSPLHF. The CDR3 nucleotides read TGTGCCAGCAGGTTGACAGGGGGATCTTCGTCTTCACCCCTCCACTTT.

This clonotype was detected many times. V usage is TRBV20-1 and J usage is TRBJ1-1; 7 positions match TRBD1. This CDR3 is built from 14 residues. J lost 1 base, V lost 6 bases, and 8 bases had no gene match. CDR1 is DFQATT, CDR2 SNEGSKA, per germline (reference sequence). The CDR3: CSARLYRGNTEAFF. CDR3 nucleotides: TGCAGTGCCAGGCTGTACAGGGGGAACACTGAAGCTTTCTTT.

The table lists this clonotype with many counts. The genes are TRBV11-2 and TRBJ1-1; D is ambiguous. Trimming stripped 4 bases from V and 1 base from J, with 19 bases between. The CDR3 consists of 17 residues. Germline CDR1 is SGHAT and CDR2 is FQNNGV. CDR3 protein: CASSSRAPGRKNTEAFF. For the CDR3, the DNA is TGTGCCAGCAGCTCTAGAGCCCCAGGACGGAAGAACACTGAAGCTTTCTTT.

This clonotype was recorded many times. This rearrangement joins TRBV20-1 to TRBJ1-6; TRBD1 matches 7 bases. V gave up 1 base and J gave up 10 bases; unmatched junction bases: 7. Germline values: CDR1 DFQATT, CDR2 SNEGSKA (reference sequence). The length of the CDR3 is 14 residues. The CDR3 nucleotides read TGCAGTGCTAGAGGAACAACAGGGGACTCACCCCTCCACTTT. It codes for CSARGTTGDSPLHF.

The sample holds a few counts of this clonotype. This chain connects TRBV29-1 to TRBJ2-7; 12 bases are shared with TRBD2. The junction had 5 bases not matched to a gene; V was cut back by 6 bases and J by 2 bases. This CDR3 has 14 amino acids. Germline CDR1 reads SQVTM; CDR2 reads ANQGSEA. The CDR3 reads CSVPGTSGPYEQYF. The CDR3 DNA reads as TGCAGCGTCCCCGGGACTAGCGGGCCCTACGAGCAGTACTTC.

The sample holds many counts of this clonotype. This chain connects TRBV2 to TRBJ1-2; possible D gene TRBD1, 6 bases. The CDR3 has 12 residues. V was cut by 8 bases and J by 7 bases, with 14 bases left in between. The germline gives CDR1 SNHLY, CDR2 FYNNEI. This chain's CDR3 is CASARTVSGYTF. The CDR3 DNA reads TGTGCCAGCGCCCGGACAGTATCTGGCTACACCTTC.

At least ten counts were recorded for this clonotype. The rearrangement joins TRBV12-3 or TRBV12-4 to TRBJ2-7; D is unclear. V was shortened by 4 bases and J by 0 bases, with 10 bases between the two germline ends. The CDR3 runs to 14 residues. The DNA for the CDR3 is TGTGCCAGCAGTTGGGCAGGCGGCTCCTACGAGCAGTACTTC. Amino acid sequence: CASSWAGGSYEQYF.